This TCR beta chain was sequenced for a study of beta chain features in type 1 diabetes. Whole-study findings and limits: Cells that show high TCR expression could be over-represented by cDNA sequencing.

V gave up 8 bases and J gave up 5 bases, with 14 bases separating them. The CDR3 covers 13 residues. The germline CDR1 and CDR2 sequences are MNHEY and SMNVEV (reference sequence). This clone was picked up many times. Antigen: not known. Isolated RNA was reverse transcribed in full, so expressed TCRB transcripts were sequenced. The protocol was immunoSEQ multiplex PCR, while the TCRdb copy is restricted to in-frame clones and leaves out a portion. The sample has about 290,000 clones; 8% are singletons. The receptor was isolated from a woman in her late teens or twenties in good health. This rearrangement joins TRBV27 to TRBJ2-3; perhaps TRBD2 as D (6 bases). The sample taken for sequencing was central memory CD4+ T cells from blood. CDR3 region: CASRTNTGDTQYF. DNA for the CDR3: TGTGCCAGCCGGACTAACACGGGAGATACGCAGTATTTT.